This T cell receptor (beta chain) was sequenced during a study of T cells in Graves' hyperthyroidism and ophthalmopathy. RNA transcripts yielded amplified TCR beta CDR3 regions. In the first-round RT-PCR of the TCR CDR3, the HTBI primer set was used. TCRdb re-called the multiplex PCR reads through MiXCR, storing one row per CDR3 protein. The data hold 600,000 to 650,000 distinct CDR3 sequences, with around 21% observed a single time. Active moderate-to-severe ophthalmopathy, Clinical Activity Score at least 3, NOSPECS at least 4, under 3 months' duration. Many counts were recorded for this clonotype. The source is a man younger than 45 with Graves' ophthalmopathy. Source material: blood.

DNA for the CDR3: TGTGCCAGCAGCTTAGAGACGGGCTACGAGCAGTACTTC. Encoded protein: CASSLETGYEQYF. V gene TRBV7-2 combines with J gene TRBJ2-7; D remains unclear. V was trimmed by 1 base and J by 3 bases, leaving 7 bases between them. The CDR3 sequence is 13 residues long. Germline loops: CDR1 SGHTA, CDR2 FQGNSA.